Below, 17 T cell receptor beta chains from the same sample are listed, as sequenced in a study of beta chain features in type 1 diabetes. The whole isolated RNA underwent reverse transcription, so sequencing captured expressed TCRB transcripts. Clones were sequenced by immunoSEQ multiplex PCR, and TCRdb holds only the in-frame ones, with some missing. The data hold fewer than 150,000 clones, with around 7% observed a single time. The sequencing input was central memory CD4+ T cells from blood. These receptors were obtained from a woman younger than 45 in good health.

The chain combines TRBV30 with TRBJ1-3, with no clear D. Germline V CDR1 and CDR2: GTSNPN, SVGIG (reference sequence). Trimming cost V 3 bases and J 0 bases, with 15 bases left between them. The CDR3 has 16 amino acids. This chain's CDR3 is CAWRFRTGNSGNTIYF. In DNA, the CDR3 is TGTGCCTGGAGGTTCCGGACGGGGAACTCTGGAAACACCATATATTTT.

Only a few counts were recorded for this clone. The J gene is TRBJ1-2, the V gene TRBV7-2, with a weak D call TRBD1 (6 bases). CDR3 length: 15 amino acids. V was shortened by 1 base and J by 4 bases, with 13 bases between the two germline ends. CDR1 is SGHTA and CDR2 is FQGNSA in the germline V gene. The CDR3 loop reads CASSLVQGGAYGYTF. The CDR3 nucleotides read TGTGCCAGCAGCTTAGTACAGGGAGGGGCCTATGGCTACACCTTC.

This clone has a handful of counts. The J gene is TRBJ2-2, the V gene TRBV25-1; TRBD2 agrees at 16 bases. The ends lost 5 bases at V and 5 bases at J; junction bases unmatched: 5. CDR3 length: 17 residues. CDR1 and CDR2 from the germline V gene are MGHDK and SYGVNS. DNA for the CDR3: TGTGCCAGCAGTATCGGGACTAGCGGGAGGGGAACCGGGGAGCTGTTTTTT. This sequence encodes CASSIGTSGRGTGELFF.

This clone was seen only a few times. Here the CDR3 reads CASSVGSGNTEAFF. The CDR3 coding sequence is TGTGCCAGCAGCGTAGGTTCAGGCAACACTGAAGCTTTCTTT. V gene TRBV9 combines with J gene TRBJ1-1; D is unresolved. The V and J ends lost 0 bases and 2 bases respectively, with 8 bases between them. The CDR3 runs 14 residues. Germline CDR1 and CDR2: SGDLS and YYNGEE.

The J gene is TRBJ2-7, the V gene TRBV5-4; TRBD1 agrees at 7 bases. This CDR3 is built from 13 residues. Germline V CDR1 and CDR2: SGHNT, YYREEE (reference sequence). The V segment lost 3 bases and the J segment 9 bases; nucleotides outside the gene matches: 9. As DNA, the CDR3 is TGTGCCAGCAGCTCTCAGGGGGATCTGGTGCAGTACTTC. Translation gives CASSSQGDLVQYF.

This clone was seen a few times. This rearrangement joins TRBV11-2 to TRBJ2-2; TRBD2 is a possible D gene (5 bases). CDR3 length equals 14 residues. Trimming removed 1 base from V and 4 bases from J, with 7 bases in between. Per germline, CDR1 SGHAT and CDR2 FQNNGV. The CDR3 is CASSLGGFTGELFF. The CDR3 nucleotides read TGTGCCAGCAGCTTAGGAGGGTTCACCGGGGAGCTGTTTTTT.

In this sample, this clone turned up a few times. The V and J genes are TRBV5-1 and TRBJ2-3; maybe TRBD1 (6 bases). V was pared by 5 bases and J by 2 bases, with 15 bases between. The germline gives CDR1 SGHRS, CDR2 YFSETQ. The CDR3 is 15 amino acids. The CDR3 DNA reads TGCGCCAGCAGGGCAGGGGTTCCCACCACAGATACGCAGTATTTT. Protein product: CASRAGVPTTDTQYF. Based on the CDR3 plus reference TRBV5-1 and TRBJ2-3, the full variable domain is KAGVTQTPRYLIKTRGQQVTLSCSPISGHRSVSWYQQTPGQGLQFLFEYFSETQRNKGNFPGRFSGRQFSNSRSEMNVSTLELGDSALYLCASRAGVPTTDTQYFGPGTRLTVL.

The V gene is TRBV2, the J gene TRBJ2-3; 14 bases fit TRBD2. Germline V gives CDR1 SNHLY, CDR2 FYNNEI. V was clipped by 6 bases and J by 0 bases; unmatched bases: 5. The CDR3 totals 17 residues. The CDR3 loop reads CASSGTSGGTSTDTQYF. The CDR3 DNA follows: TGTGCCAGCAGCGGGACTAGCGGGGGTACTAGCACAGATACGCAGTATTTT. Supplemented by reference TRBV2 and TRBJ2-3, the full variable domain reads EPEVTQTPSHQVTQMGQEVILRCVPISNHLYFYWYRQILGQKVEFLVSFYNNEISEKSEIFDDQFSVERPDGSNFTLKIRSTKLEDSAMYFCASSGTSGGTSTDTQYFGPGTRLTVL.

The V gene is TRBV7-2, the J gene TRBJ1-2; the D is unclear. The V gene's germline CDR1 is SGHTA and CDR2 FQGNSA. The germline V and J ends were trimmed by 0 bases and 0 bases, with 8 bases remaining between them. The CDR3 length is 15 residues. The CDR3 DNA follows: TGTGCCAGCAGCTTAGCGTTTTATCCTAACTATGGCTACACCTTC. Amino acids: CASSLAFYPNYGYTF.

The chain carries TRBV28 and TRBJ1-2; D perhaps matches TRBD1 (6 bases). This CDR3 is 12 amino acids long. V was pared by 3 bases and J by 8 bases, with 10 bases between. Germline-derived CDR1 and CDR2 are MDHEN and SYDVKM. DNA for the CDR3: TGTGCCAGCAGTTTTACAGGGACCGGCTACACCTTC. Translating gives CASSFTGTGYTF.

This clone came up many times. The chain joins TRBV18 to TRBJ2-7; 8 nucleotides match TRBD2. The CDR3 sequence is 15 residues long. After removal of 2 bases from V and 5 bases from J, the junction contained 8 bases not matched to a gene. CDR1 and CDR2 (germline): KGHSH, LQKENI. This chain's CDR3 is CASSPASGGENEQYF. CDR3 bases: TGTGCCAGCTCACCAGCGAGCGGGGGCGAGAACGAGCAGTACTTC. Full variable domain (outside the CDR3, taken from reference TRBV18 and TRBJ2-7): NAGVMQNPRHLVRRRGQEARLRCSPMKGHSHVYWYRQLPEEGLKFMVYLQKENIIDESGMPKERFSAEFPKEGPSILRIQQVVRGDSAAYFCASSPASGGENEQYFGPGTRLTVT.

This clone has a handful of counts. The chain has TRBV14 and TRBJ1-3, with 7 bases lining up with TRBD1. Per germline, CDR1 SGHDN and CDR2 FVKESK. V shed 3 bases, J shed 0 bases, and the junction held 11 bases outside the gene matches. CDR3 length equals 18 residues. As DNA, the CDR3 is TGTGCCAGCAGCCACAGACAGGGCCATACGAGCTCTGGAAACACCATATATTTT. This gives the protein CASSHRQGHTSSGNTIYF. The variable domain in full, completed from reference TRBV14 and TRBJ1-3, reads EAGVTQFPSHSVIEKGQTVTLRCDPISGHDNLYWYRRVMGKEIKFLLHFVKESKQDESGMPNNRFLAERTGGTYSTLKVQPAELEDSGVYFCASSHRQGHTSSGNTIYFGEGSWLTVV.

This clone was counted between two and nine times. The CDR3 is CASSPSRTSLFYEQYF. DNA of the CDR3: TGTGCCAGCAGTCCGTCGAGGACTAGCCTCTTCTACGAGCAGTACTTC. The V and J genes are TRBV28 and TRBJ2-7; 8 positions match TRBD2. V gave up 5 bases and J gave up 3 bases; unmatched junction bases: 12. This CDR3 spans 16 amino acids. The germline V gene has CDR1 MDHEN and CDR2 SYDVKM.

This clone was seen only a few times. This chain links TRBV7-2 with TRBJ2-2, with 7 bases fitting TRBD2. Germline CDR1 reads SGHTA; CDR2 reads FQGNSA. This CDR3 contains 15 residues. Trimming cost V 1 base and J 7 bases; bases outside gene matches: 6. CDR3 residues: CASSLESGIDGELFF. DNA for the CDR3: TGTGCCAGCAGCTTAGAGAGCGGGATCGACGGGGAGCTGTTTTTT.

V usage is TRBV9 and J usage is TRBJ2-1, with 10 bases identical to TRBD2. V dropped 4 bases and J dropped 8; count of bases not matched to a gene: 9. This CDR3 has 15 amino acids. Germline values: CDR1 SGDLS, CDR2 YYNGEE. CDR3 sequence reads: CASSPPGLALHEQFF. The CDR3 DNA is TGTGCCAGCAGCCCCCCGGGACTAGCGCTACATGAGCAGTTCTTC.

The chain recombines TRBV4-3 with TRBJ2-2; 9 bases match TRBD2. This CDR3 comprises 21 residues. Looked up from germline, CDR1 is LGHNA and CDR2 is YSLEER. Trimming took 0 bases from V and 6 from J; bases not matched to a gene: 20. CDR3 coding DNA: TGCGCCAGCAGCCAAGAAGCAAGTGGACAGGTTTCAGCGGGAGGTGCCGGGGAGCTGTTTTTT. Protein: CASSQEASGQVSAGGAGELFF.

CDR3 residues: CASIRGTVPYEQYF. The CDR3 coding sequence is TGTGCCAGCATAAGAGGGACAGTACCCTACGAGCAGTACTTC. The V and J genes are TRBV28 and TRBJ2-7; 7 bases line up with TRBD1. This CDR3 has 14 amino acids. Germline assignment: CDR1 MDHEN and CDR2 SYDVKM. V lost 7 bases, J lost 2 bases, and 8 bases stayed unmatched.